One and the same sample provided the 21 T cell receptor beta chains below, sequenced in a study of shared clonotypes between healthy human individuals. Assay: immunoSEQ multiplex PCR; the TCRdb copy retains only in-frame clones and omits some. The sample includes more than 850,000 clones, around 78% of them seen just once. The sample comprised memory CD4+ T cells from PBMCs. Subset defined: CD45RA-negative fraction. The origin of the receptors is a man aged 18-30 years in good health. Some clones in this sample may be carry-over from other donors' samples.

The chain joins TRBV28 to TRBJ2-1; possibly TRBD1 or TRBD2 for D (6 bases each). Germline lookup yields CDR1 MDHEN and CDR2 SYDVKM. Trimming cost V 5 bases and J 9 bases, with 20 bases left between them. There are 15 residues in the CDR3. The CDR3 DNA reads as TGTGCCAGCAGTATGGGGCTAGGGGGGCCCCTTGAGCAGTTCTTC. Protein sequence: CASSMGLGGPLEQFF.

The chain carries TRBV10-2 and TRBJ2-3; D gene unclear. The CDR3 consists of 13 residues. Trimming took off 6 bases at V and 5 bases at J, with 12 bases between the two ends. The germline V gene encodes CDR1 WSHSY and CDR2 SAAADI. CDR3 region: CASRNSRQDTQYF. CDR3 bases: TGCGCCAGCAGGAATAGCCGTCAAGATACGCAGTATTTT.

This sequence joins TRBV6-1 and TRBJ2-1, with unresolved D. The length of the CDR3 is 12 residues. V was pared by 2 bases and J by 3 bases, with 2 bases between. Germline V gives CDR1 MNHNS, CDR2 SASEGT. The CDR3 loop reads CASSEYYNEQFF. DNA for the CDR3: TGTGCCAGCAGTGAATACTACAATGAGCAGTTCTTC.

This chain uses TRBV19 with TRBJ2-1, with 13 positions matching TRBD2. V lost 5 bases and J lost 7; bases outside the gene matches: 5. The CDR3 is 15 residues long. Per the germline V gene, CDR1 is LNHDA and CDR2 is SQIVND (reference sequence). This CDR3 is CASSQLAGGPNEQFF. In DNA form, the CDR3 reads TGTGCCAGTAGTCAACTAGCGGGAGGGCCGAATGAGCAGTTCTTC.

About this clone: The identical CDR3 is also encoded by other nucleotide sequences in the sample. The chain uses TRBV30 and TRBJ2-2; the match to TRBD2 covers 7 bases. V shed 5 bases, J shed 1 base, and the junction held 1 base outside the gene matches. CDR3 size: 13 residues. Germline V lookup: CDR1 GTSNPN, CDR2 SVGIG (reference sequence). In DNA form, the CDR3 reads TGTGCCTGGTCGGGAGGGAACACCGGGGAGCTGTTTTTT. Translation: CAWSGGNTGELFF.

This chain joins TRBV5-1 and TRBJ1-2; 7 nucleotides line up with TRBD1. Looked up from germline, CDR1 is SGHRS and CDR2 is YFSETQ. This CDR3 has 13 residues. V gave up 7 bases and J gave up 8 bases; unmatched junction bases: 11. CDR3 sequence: CASSETGMGGYTF. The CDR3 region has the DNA TGCGCCAGCTCAGAGACAGGGATGGGAGGCTACACCTTC. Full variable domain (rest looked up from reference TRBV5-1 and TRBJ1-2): KAGVTQTPRYLIKTRGQQVTLSCSPISGHRSVSWYQQTPGQGLQFLFEYFSETQRNKGNFPGRFSGRQFSNSRSEMNVSTLELGDSALYLCASSETGMGGYTFGSGTRLTVV.

CDR3 in amino acids: CASSLRGAGDNEQFF. The CDR3 DNA reads as TGTGCCAGTAGCCTCAGGGGGGCCGGTGACAATGAGCAGTTCTTC. V is TRBV19 and J is TRBJ2-1; TRBD1 might be the D (7 bases). V dropped 6 bases and J dropped 5 bases, with 17 bases sitting between them. CDR1 and CDR2 from the germline V gene are LNHDA and SQIVND (reference sequence). This CDR3 spans 15 amino acids. Combining the CDR3 with reference TRBV19 and TRBJ2-1 gives the whole variable domain DGGITQSPKYLFRKEGQNVTLSCEQNLNHDAMYWYRQDPGQGLRLIYYSQIVNDFQKGDIAEGYSVSREKKESFPLTVTSAQKNPTAFYLCASSLRGAGDNEQFFGPGTRLTVL.

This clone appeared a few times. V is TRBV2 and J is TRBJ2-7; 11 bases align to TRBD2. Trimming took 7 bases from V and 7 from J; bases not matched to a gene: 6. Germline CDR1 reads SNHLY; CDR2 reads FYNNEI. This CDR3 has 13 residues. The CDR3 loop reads CASNLAGGEEQYF. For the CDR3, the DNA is TGTGCCAGCAACCTAGCGGGAGGTGAAGAGCAGTACTTC.

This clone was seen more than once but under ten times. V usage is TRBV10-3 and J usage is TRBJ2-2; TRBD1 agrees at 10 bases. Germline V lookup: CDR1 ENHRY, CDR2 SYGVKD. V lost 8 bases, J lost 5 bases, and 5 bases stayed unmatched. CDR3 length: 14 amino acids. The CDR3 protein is CAIGRQGATGELFF. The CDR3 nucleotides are TGTGCCATCGGACGACAGGGGGCGACCGGGGAGCTGTTTTTT.

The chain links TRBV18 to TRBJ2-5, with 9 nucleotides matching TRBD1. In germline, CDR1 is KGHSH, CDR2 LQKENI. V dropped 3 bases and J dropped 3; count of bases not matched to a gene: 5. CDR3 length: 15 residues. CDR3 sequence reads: CASSPTGGKKETQYF. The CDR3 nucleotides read TGTGCCAGCTCACCGACAGGGGGAAAAAAAGAGACCCAGTACTTC.

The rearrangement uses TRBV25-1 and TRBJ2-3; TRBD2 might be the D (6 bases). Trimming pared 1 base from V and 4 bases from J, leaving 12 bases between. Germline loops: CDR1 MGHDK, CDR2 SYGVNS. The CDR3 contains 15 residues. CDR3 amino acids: CASSESRGGADTQYF. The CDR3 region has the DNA TGTGCCAGCAGTGAATCGCGGGGTGGTGCAGATACGCAGTATTTT.

CDR3 bases: TGTGCCAGCAGCTTGGCTACAGGGGGGACTGGAAACACCATATATTTT. Translated: CASSLATGGTGNTIYF. The gene calls are TRBV7-8 and TRBJ1-3, with TRBD1 matching 8 bases. The CDR3 consists of 16 residues. CDR1 SGHVS and CDR2 FQNEAQ come from the germline V gene. V lost 3 bases to trimming and J lost 2 bases; unmatched junction nucleotides: 6.

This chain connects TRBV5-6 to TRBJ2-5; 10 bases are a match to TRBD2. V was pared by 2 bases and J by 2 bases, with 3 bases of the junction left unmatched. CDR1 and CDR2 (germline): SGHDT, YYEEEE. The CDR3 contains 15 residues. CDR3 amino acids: CASSFGLADQETQYF. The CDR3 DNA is TGTGCCAGCAGCTTTGGACTAGCGGATCAAGAGACCCAGTACTTC.

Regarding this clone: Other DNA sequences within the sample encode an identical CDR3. The DNA for the CDR3 is TGTGCCAGCAGCCTTAGGGGACGCGGCTCCTACAATGAGCAGTTCTTC. Translated: CASSLRGRGSYNEQFF. V is TRBV7-2 and J is TRBJ2-1, with D perhaps TRBD1 or TRBD2 (5 bases each). The V end lost 5 bases, the J end lost 0 bases, and 14 bases lay between the germline ends. CDR1 is SGHTA, CDR2 FQGNSA, per germline. This CDR3 has 16 amino acids.

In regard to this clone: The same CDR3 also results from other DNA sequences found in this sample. CDR3: CASSLAGGPYEQYF. CDR3 DNA sequence: TGCGCCAGCAGCTTGGCAGGGGGGCCCTACGAGCAGTACTTC. The chain has TRBV5-1 and TRBJ2-7; tentative D call: TRBD1 (7 bases). Germline CDR1 reads SGHRS; CDR2 reads YFSETQ. This CDR3 has 14 amino acids. V was shortened by 0 bases and J by 2 bases, with 9 bases between the two germline ends.

CDR3 protein: CASSVGRVGKQYF. Here the CDR3 DNA reads TGTGCCAGCAGCGTAGGGCGGGTCGGGAAGCAGTACTTC. This chain joins TRBV9 and TRBJ2-5; a weak D match, TRBD2 (5 bases). The CDR3 loop spans 13 amino acids. The germline V gene encodes CDR1 SGDLS and CDR2 YYNGEE. Trimming removed 0 bases at V and 11 bases at J, with 14 bases between. The full variable domain, its missing parts supplied by reference TRBV9 and TRBJ2-5, is DSGVTQTPKHLITATGQRVTLRCSPRSGDLSVYWYQQSLDQGLQFLIQYYNGEERAKGNILERFSAQQFPDLHSELNLSSLELGDSALYFCASSVGRVGKQYFGPGTRLLVL.

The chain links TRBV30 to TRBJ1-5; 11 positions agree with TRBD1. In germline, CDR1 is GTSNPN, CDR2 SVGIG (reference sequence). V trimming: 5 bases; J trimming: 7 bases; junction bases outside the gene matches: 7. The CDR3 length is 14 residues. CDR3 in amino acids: CAWSDRGLFQPQHF. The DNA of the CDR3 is TGTGCCTGGTCGGACAGGGGGCTATTCCAGCCCCAGCATTTT.

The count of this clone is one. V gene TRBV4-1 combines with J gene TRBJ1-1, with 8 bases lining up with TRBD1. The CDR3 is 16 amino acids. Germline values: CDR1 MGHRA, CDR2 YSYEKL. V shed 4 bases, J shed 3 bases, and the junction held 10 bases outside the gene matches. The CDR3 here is CASSLIQGARDTEAFF. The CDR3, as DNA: TGCGCCAGCAGCCTTATTCAGGGGGCGCGGGACACTGAAGCTTTCTTT.

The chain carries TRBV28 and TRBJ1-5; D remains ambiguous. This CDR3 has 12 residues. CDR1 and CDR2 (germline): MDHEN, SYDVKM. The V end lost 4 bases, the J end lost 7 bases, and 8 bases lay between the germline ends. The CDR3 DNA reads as TGTGCCAGCAGTTCGAGTGCGCAGCCCCAGCATTTT. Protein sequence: CASSSSAQPQHF. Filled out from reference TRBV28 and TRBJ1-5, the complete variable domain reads DVKVTQSSRYLVKRTGEKVFLECVQDMDHENMFWYRQDPGLGLRLIYFSYDVKMKEKGDIPEGYSVSREKKERFSLILESASTNQTSMYLCASSSSAQPQHFGDGTRLSIL.

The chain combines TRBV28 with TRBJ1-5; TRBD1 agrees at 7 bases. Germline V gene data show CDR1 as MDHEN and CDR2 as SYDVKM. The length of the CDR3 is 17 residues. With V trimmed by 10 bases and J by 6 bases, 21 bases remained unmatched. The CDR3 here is CATQRRGRRVRAQPQHF. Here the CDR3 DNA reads TGTGCCACCCAAAGGAGGGGGCGTCGGGTCCGGGCTCAGCCCCAGCATTTT.

For the CDR3, the DNA is TGCGCCAGCAGCCGGACCTTTCCAGATACGCAGTATTTT. It yields the protein CASSRTFPDTQYF. The rearrangement links TRBV4-1 to TRBJ2-3; D call uncertain. V was cut by 4 bases and J by 4 bases, with 9 bases left in between. The CDR3 extends over 13 amino acids. Germline CDR1 reads MGHRA; CDR2 reads YSYEKL.